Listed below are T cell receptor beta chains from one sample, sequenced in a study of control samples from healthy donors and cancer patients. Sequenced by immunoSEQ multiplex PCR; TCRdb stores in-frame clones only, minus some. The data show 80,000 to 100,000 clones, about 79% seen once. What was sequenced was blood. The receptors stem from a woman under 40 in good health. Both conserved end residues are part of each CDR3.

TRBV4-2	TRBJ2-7	CASSQERDYEQYF
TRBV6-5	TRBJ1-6	CASREGRNSPLHF
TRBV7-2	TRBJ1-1	CASSLSFRGKEAFF
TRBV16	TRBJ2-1	CASTQRYNEQFF
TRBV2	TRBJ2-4	CASRGGLAGNIQYF
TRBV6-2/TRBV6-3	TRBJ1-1	CASSPGGPEAFF
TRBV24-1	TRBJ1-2	CATSDLHYPRDRGSYDGYTF
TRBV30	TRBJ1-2	CAWSVRGTGSYGYTF
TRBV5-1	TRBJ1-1	CASSLGAGGAFF
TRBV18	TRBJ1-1	CASSPQRGARGSTEAFF
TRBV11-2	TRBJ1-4	CASSSGQGLGEKLFF
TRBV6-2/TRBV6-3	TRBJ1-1	CASSEVKGQGNTEAFF
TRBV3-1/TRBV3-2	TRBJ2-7	CASSQDDYGEQYF
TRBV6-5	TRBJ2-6	CASTGPTGANVLTF
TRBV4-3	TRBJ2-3	CASSQERTVTQYF
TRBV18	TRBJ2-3	CASSPGLTDTQYF
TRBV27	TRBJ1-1	CASSFLLNTEAFF
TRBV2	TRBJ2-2	CASTFDPNTGELFF
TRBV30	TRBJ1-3	CAWSYATGLRNTIYF
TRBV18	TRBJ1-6	CASSPKGTGVSPLHF
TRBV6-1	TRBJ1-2	CASSERQGAGYGYTF
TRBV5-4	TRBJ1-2	CASSLEPTVTYGYTF
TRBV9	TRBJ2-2	CASSVVPGDTGELFF
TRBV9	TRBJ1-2	CASSATPRGSYGYTF
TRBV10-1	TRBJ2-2	CASSARGTGELFF
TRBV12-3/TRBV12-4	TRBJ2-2	CASSSTGELFF
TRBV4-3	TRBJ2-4	CASSPGTSSLKLQLF
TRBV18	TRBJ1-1	CASSPGANTEAFF
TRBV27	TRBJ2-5	CASKPQAGGETQYF
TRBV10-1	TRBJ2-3	CASSDKAPRMDTQYF
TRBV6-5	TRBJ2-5	CASSYQRHQYF
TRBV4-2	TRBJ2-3	CASSQDAGTDTQYF
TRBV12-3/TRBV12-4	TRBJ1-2	CASSRDREYGYTF
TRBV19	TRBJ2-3	CASKSGGAKDTQYF
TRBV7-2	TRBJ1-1	CASSPRQSTEAFF
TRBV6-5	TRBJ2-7	CASRKTGSEQYF
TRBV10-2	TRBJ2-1	CASTDLAGDSYNEQFF
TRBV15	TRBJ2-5	CATSRDGRYQETQYF
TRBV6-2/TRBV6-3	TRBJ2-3	CASSGRWGTDTQYF
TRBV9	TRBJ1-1	CASSEMGTRTSEAFF
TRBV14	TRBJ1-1	CASSHPGWSTEAFF
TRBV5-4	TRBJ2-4	CASSFAGTGKNIQYF
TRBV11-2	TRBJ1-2	CASSLLASGRGYGYTF
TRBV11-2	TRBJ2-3	CASSSPDSTATDTQYF